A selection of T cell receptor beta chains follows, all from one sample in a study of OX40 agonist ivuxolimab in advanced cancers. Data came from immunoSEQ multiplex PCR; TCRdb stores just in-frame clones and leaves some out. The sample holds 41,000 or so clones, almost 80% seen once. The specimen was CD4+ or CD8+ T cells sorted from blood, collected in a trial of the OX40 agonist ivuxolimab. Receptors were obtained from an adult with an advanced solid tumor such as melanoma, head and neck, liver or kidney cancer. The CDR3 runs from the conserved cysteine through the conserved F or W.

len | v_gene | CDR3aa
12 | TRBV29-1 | CSVLRSTGELFF
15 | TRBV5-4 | CASSFGQQVTDTQYF
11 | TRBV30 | CAWSVRGDQYF
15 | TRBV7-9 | CASSPPGGPTGELFF
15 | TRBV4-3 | CASSQEPWREEKLFF
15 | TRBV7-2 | CASTISGGGDYGYTF
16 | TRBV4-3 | CASSQGGQGGRNIQYF
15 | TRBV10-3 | CAISGGEGRNQPQHF
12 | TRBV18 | CASSPPGETQYF
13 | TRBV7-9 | CASSPGFTDTQYF
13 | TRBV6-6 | CASSYRRNTEAFF
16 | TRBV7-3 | CASSLTGASAKNIQYF
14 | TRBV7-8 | CASSFLDRVLEAFF
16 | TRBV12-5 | CASGLVSGGSYNEQFF
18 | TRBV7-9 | CASSLVVTSGELYNEQFF
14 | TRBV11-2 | CASSSPGGSETQYF
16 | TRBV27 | CASSYRTSGRNNEQFF
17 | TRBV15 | CATSREGGGSSYNEQFF
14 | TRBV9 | CASSVGRVGTEAFF